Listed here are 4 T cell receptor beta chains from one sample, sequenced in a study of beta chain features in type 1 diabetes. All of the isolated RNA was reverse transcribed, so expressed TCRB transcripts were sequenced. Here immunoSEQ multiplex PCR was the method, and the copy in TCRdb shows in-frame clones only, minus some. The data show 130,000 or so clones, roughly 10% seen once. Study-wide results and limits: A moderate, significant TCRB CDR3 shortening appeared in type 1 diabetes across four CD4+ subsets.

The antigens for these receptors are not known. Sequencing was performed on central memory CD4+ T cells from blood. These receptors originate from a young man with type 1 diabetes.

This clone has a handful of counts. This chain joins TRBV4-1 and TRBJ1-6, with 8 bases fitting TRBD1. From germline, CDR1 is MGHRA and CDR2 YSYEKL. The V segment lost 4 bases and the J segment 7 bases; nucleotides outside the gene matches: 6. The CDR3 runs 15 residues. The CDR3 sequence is CASSPLDRENSPLHF. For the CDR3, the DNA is TGCGCCAGCAGCCCCTTGGACAGGGAGAATTCACCCCTCCACTTT.

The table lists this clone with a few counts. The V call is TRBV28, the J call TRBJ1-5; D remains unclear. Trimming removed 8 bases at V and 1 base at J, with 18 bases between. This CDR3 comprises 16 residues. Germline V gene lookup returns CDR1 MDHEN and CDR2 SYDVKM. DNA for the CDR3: TGTGCCAGCGAGGGAACCCCCCTCGGCAGCAATCAGCCCCAGCATTTT. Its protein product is CASEGTPLGSNQPQHF.

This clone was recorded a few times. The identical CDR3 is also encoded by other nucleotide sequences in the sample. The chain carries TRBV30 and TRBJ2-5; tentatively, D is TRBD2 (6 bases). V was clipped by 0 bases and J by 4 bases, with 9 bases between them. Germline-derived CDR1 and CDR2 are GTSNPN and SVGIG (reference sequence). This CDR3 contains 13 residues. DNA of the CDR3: TGTGCCTGGAGTGTGCGGAGGGCAGAGACCCAGTACTTC. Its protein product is CAWSVRRAETQYF.

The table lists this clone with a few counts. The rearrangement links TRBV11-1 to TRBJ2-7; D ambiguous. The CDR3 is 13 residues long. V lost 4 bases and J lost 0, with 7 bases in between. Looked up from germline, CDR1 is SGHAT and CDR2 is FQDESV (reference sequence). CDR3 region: CASSYGFSYEQYF. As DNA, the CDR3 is TGTGCCAGCAGCTACGGGTTCTCCTACGAGCAGTACTTC.